The 18 T cell receptor beta chains presented below share a single source sample, sequenced in a study of cytomegalovirus exposure and HLA in healthy donors. 60 Vbeta and 13 Jbeta primers were used in PCR. Clones were read by immunoSEQ multiplex PCR, and TCRdb kept only the in-frame ones, dropping some. The sample has about 160,000 clones; around four fifths are singletons. The sample comprised PBMCs. Source of these receptors: a woman younger than 45 in good health and CMV-seronegative.

The rearrangement uses TRBV27 and TRBJ1-3; D gene unclear. The CDR3 contains 14 residues. V lost 6 bases and J lost 2, with 11 bases in between. CDR1 is MNHEY and CDR2 is SMNVEV in the germline V gene (reference sequence). CDR3 in DNA: TGTGCCAGCAGCCAGTATTTACCTGGAAACACCATATATTTT. This sequence encodes CASSQYLPGNTIYF.

This chain's CDR3 is CASSEGGGQQETQYF. As DNA, the CDR3 is TGTGCCAGCAGTGAGGGGGGTGGCCAACAAGAGACCCAGTACTTC. The V gene is TRBV6-4, the J gene TRBJ2-5; D is perhaps TRBD2 (6 bases). Between the trimmed V and J ends, which lost 3 bases and 2 bases, there was a span of 13 bases. Looked up from germline, CDR1 is MRHNA and CDR2 is SNTAGT. This CDR3 has 15 amino acids.

This chain's CDR3 is CASSYLGGITDTQYF. For the CDR3, the DNA is TGCGCCAGCAGCTATTTGGGGGGGATCACAGATACGCAGTATTTT. The chain couples TRBV5-1 to TRBJ2-3, with 7 nucleotides matching TRBD2. The J segment lost 2 bases and the V segment lost 3 bases, leaving 6 bases of the junction unmatched. Germline V gene sequence: CDR1 SGHRS, CDR2 YFSETQ. The CDR3 is made up of 15 amino acids.

The chain employs TRBV19 and TRBJ1-2; possible D gene TRBD1, 6 bases. Germline CDR1 LNHDA, CDR2 SQIVND (reference sequence). This CDR3 comprises 14 residues. V dropped 5 bases and J dropped 4 bases, with 14 bases sitting between them. CDR3 sequence (DNA): TGTGCCAGTAGTCCCCGGGACATCCGCTATGGCTACACCTTC. Amino acid sequence: CASSPRDIRYGYTF.

The genes are TRBV2 and TRBJ1-1, with a weak D call TRBD1 (6 bases). The CDR3 runs to 14 residues. V was cut by 9 bases and J by 1 base, with 15 bases left in between. Looked up from germline, CDR1 is SNHLY and CDR2 is FYNNEI. The CDR3 region is CASTRQVWNTEAFF. Written as DNA, the CDR3 is TGTGCCAGTACCCGACAGGTTTGGAACACTGAAGCTTTCTTT.

The chain has TRBV6-4 and TRBJ1-4, with D unresolved. Germline CDR1 is MRHNA and CDR2 is SNTAGT. The V and J ends lost 4 bases and 3 bases respectively, with 12 bases between them. This CDR3 has 15 residues. The CDR3 here is CASSAKPGSNEKLFF. The DNA for the CDR3 is TGTGCCAGCAGTGCCAAGCCGGGATCTAATGAAAAACTGTTTTTT.

The rearrangement uses TRBV5-5 and TRBJ2-7, with 7 bases identical to TRBD1. Trimming at V came to 3 bases and at J to 5 bases, leaving 11 bases not matched to a gene. The CDR3 has 15 residues. Germline-derived CDR1 and CDR2 are SGHKS and YYEKEE (reference sequence). CDR3 residues: CASSWELQGVNEQYF. CDR3 coding DNA: TGTGCCAGCAGCTGGGAGTTGCAGGGGGTTAACGAGCAGTACTTC.

The J gene is TRBJ2-7, the V gene TRBV7-2; 10 bases match TRBD2. Unmatched junction bases numbered 0, after V lost 4 bases and J lost 0 bases. Per germline, CDR1 SGHTA and CDR2 FQGNSA. This CDR3 contains 14 residues. CDR3 sequence reads: CASSSSGGSYEQYF. For the CDR3, the DNA is TGTGCCAGCAGCTCTAGCGGGGGCTCCTACGAGCAGTACTTC.

Worth noting for this clone: Other DNA sequences in the sample encode the same CDR3. The CDR3 protein is CATSRGGAGGVEKLFF. The CDR3 nucleotides are TGTGCCACCAGCAGGGGTGGGGCAGGGGGCGTTGAAAAACTGTTTTTT. The chain carries TRBV15 and TRBJ1-4; 8 nucleotides agree with TRBD1. J was trimmed by 7 bases and V by 3 bases; bases with no gene match: 10. The germline V gene has CDR1 LNHNV and CDR2 YYDKDF (reference sequence). This CDR3 comprises 16 residues.

The chain links TRBV4-2 to TRBJ1-1; 9 bases map to TRBD1. The germline V gene has CDR1 LGHNA and CDR2 YNFKEQ. With 1 base clipped from V and 0 bases from J, the junction kept 6 bases outside the gene matches. This CDR3 comprises 17 residues. CDR3 DNA: TGTGCCAGCAGCCAAGGACAGGGGGTGGGGATGAACACTGAAGCTTTCTTT. It translates to CASSQGQGVGMNTEAFF.

The chain recombines TRBV9 with TRBJ2-5, with 8 bases that match TRBD2. The ends lost 3 bases at V and 4 bases at J; junction bases unmatched: 8. The CDR3 spans 15 residues. CDR1 SGDLS and CDR2 YYNGEE come from the germline V gene. CDR3 coding DNA: TGTGCCAGCAGCGGTCGGGGGGGGCCGGGAGAGACCCAGTACTTC. This sequence encodes CASSGRGGPGETQYF.

The V and J genes are TRBV5-1 and TRBJ1-1; tentatively, D is TRBD1 (5 bases). Germline assignment: CDR1 SGHRS and CDR2 YFSETQ. This CDR3 contains 14 residues. The V and J ends lost 4 bases and 1 base respectively, with 11 bases between them. CDR3 DNA: TGCGCCAGCAGCCCGGGGGATAGGAACACTGAAGCTTTCTTT. This codes for CASSPGDRNTEAFF.

A few counts support this clone. The chain employs TRBV5-1 and TRBJ1-2; possible D gene TRBD1, 6 bases. This CDR3 region has 14 residues. The germline V gene encodes CDR1 SGHRS and CDR2 YFSETQ. Trimming removed 3 bases at V and 1 base at J, with 10 bases between. The DNA of the CDR3 is TGCGCCAGCAGCTCGGACAGTTTTAACTATGGCTACACCTTC. Translating it yields CASSSDSFNYGYTF.

This rearrangement joins TRBV4-1 to TRBJ1-2, with 10 bases lining up with TRBD1. With V trimmed by 6 bases and J by 4 bases, 20 bases remained unmatched. CDR1 and CDR2 from the germline V gene are MGHRA and YSYEKL. CDR3 length: 19 amino acids. The CDR3 loop reads CASRDPGQGRVGIGYGYTF. Here the CDR3 DNA reads TGCGCCAGCAGGGACCCGGGACAGGGGCGGGTCGGAATCGGCTATGGCTACACCTTC.

This chain connects TRBV11-1 to TRBJ1-2; 10 positions agree with TRBD1. The CDR3 is made up of 14 amino acids. Trimming removed 5 bases from V and 8 bases from J; junction bases left unmatched: 8. Germline CDR1 SGHAT, CDR2 FQDESV (reference sequence). The chain's CDR3 is CASSPRTGGKGYTF. The CDR3 DNA reads as TGTGCCAGCAGCCCACGGACAGGGGGTAAGGGCTACACCTTC.

In regard to this clone: At one of its ends the junction is not consistent with the germline gene, which may arise from a read error. The CDR3 is CSSSLISTGSTGELFF. CDR3 sequence (DNA): TGTTCCAGCAGCTTAATTTCAACAGGTTCGACCGGGGAGCTGTTTTTT. The J gene is TRBJ2-2, the V gene TRBV7-9, with a weak D call TRBD1 (5 bases). Looked up from germline, CDR1 is SEHNR and CDR2 is FQNEAQ (reference sequence). The length of the CDR3 is 16 residues.

The rearrangement uses TRBV5-1 and TRBJ2-1; 13 nucleotides match TRBD2. Trimming removed 4 bases from V and 7 bases from J; junction bases left unmatched: 8. The CDR3 sequence is 16 residues long. Germline values: CDR1 SGHRS, CDR2 YFSETQ. In DNA form, the CDR3 reads TGCGCCAGCAGCCCGAGACTAGCGGGGGGAGGTAATGAGCAGTTCTTC. It encodes CASSPRLAGGGNEQFF.

CDR3 DNA sequence: TGCGCCAGCGGCAGCGGGGGCCCTAGCACAGATACGCAGTATTTT. It yields the protein CASGSGGPSTDTQYF. V is TRBV5-1 and J is TRBJ2-3; 8 bases match TRBD2. This CDR3 is 15 amino acids long. The V segment lost 7 bases and the J segment 0 bases; nucleotides outside the gene matches: 7. Germline values: CDR1 SGHRS, CDR2 YFSETQ.